This T cell receptor beta chain was sequenced in a study of identical twins. Study conclusions and caveats: Out-of-frame TCR alpha sharing in monozygotic twins exceeded recombination model predictions. In cord blood, abundant beta clonotypes had fewer insertions; memory showed no trend.

This CDR3 region has 14 residues. The V gene lost 6 bases and the J gene lost 3 bases, with 12 bases spanning the gap. TCRdb redid the calling of the 5' RACE reads with MiXCR, one entry per CDR3 protein. In the table there are 450,000 or so distinct CDR3 sequences, 24% of which are singletons. As concerns this clonotype: The antigen is undetermined.

These same records also appear under a second study, on T cells expressing NK-cell markers. That report notes: Sorted T-cell subsets CD3+CD56+NKG2C+, CD3+CD56+NKG2C- and CD3+CD56-NKG2C+ were TCR beta-sequenced. Topping the CD3+CD56-NKG2C+ fraction as well were these clonotypes, in a few donors.

The sequence derives from a woman between 18 and 29 years old in good health. The chain couples TRBV12-3 or TRBV12-4 to TRBJ2-1; TRBD1 might be the D (5 bases). The sequenced sample was CD4+ T cells sorted from blood. The CDR3 nucleotides are TGTGCCAGCAGAAGAGCCAGGGTCTACAATGAGCAGTTCTTC. It codes for CASRRARVYNEQFF.